This entry is about one T cell receptor (beta chain). What it binds is unknown. This specimen comes from a study of cytomegalovirus exposure and HLA in healthy donors. Overall study results and limits: Later analysis identified about 18,000 TCR beta sequences associated with HLA alleles, using a false discovery rate threshold of 0.05.

60 Vbeta and 13 Jbeta primers were used in PCR. The repertoire was sequenced with immunoSEQ multiplex PCR; TCRdb's copy has only in-frame clones and lacks some. The table includes 81,000 or so clones, 70% to 75% detected once. The J segment lost 3 bases and the V segment lost 2 bases, leaving 0 bases of the junction unmatched. The CDR3 runs to 14 residues. Germline assignment: CDR1 KGHSH and CDR2 LQKENI. This TCR came from a man aged 55 to 70 in good health and CMV-seronegative. The chain links TRBV18 to TRBJ2-2, with 7 bases fitting TRBD1. Sequencing input: PBMCs. As DNA, the CDR3 is TGTGCCAGCTCACCAACAGGGGACACCGGGGAGCTGTTTTTT. Translation: CASSPTGDTGELFF. The variable domain in full, completed from reference TRBV18 and TRBJ2-2, reads NAGVMQNPRHLVRRRGQEARLRCSPMKGHSHVYWYRQLPEEGLKFMVYLQKENIIDESGMPKERFSAEFPKEGPSILRIQQVVRGDSAAYFCASSPTGDTGELFFGEGSRLTVL.